A single sample is the source of the 7 T cell receptor beta chains below, sequenced in a study of identical twins. MiXCR was run by TCRdb on the 5' RACE reads, yielding one entry per CDR3 protein. The profile shows 300,000 to 400,000 distinct CDR3 sequences, about 9% of them singletons. The sample was naive T cells sorted from blood. All receptors come from a woman between 50 and 59 years old in good health.

V gene TRBV12-3 or TRBV12-4 combines with J gene TRBJ1-6, with D unclear. The CDR3 has 14 amino acids. V was cut by 6 bases and J by 7 bases, with 13 bases left in between. CDR3 in amino acids: CASRTEGLNSPLHF. The CDR3 DNA reads as TGTGCCAGCAGGACCGAGGGTTTAAATTCACCCCTCCACTTT.

V gene TRBV12-2 combines with J gene TRBJ1-1; the table's D call, TRBD1, was not checked against the DNA. TRBV12-2 counts as a pseudogene. This CDR3 is 12 amino acids long. The CDR3 DNA is TGTGCAAGTCGCTTAGAGGGGGGGGAAGCTTTCTTT. As protein: CASRLEGGEAFF.

This clonotype was seen many times. J is TRBJ1-1 and V is TRBV7-9; D gene uncertain. Germline V CDR1 and CDR2: SEHNR, FQNEAQ (reference sequence). This CDR3 region has 12 residues. V gave up 5 bases and J gave up 8 bases, with 12 bases separating them. The CDR3: CASSPVGEEAFF. CDR3 nucleotide sequence: TGTGCCAGCAGCCCGGTTGGCGAAGAAGCTTTCTTT.

This clonotype has just a few counts. The rearrangement uses TRBV6-2 or TRBV6-3 and TRBJ2-3; D not certain. With 0 bases removed from V and 1 base from J, the gap between germline ends came to 14 bases. The CDR3 extends over 17 amino acids. Germline V gives CDR1 MNHEY, CDR2 SVGEGT. The CDR3 sequence is CASSYSILVMRTDTQYF. The CDR3, as DNA: TGTGCCAGCAGTTACTCGATTTTGGTTATGCGCACAGATACGCAGTATTTT.

This clonotype was seen at least ten times. The chain couples TRBV11-2 to TRBJ2-7, with D possibly being TRBD1 (5 bases). Germline CDR1 is SGHAT and CDR2 is FQNNGV. With 1 base removed from V and 7 bases from J, the gap between germline ends came to 11 bases. The CDR3 has 13 amino acids. The CDR3: CASSLGAGIEQYF. CDR3 DNA: TGTGCCAGCAGCTTAGGGGCAGGGATTGAGCAGTACTTC.

This clonotype was observed a few times. The rearrangement joins TRBV12-3 or TRBV12-4 to TRBJ2-7; 10 bases map to TRBD2. This CDR3 is 14 amino acids long. With V trimmed by 5 bases and J by 3 bases, 4 bases remained unmatched. The CDR3 DNA reads TGTGCCAGCAGTAATAGCGGGAGGAACTACGAGCAGTACTTC. As protein: CASSNSGRNYEQYF.

This clonotype was counted between two and nine times. V gene TRBV20-1 combines with J gene TRBJ1-5; D is unclear. Germline CDR1 reads DFQATT; CDR2 reads SNEGSKA (reference sequence). V lost 7 bases to trimming and J lost 2 bases, with 15 bases between them. This CDR3 contains 14 residues. DNA for the CDR3: TGCAGTGTCAGGCGGGAGGGAGGCAATCAGCCCCAGCATTTT. Amino acid sequence: CSVRREGGNQPQHF.